The T cell receptor beta chain under discussion was sequenced for a study of blood T cells in healthy people across ages. Findings of the study overall: Estimates of total diversity, which came from one million sequenced T cells, were considered to be underestimates.

The use of a sample-barcoded 5' primer and a J-beta primer mix characterized a second PCR of about 7 to 12 cycles. MiXCR, applied by TCRdb to the 5' RACE reads, yields one record per CDR3 protein. The sample gives some 1.1 million distinct CDR3 sequences, about two fifths of which show up once; around 14% is in the top ten. This CDR3 has 14 residues. Germline V gene data show CDR1 as MNHEY and CDR2 as SVGEGT. The V end was cut by 2 bases, the J end by 0 bases, with 7 bases between. As to this clonotype: Its antigen remains unidentified.

Sequenced input: blood. The chain links TRBV6-2 or TRBV6-3 to TRBJ1-1, with D uncertain. This TCR was sampled from a man aged 18 to 29 in good health. The CDR3 DNA reads TGTGCCAGCAGTTACGCAGTAATGAACACTGAAGCTTTCTTT. Encoded protein: CASSYAVMNTEAFF.